A single sample is the source of the 25 T cell receptor beta chains below, sequenced in a study of CD8 T cells in Susac syndrome. Random hexamers primed reverse transcription of 0.5 to 1 ug RNA. MiXCR was run by TCRdb on the immunoSEQ multiplex PCR reads, yielding one entry per CDR3 protein. The table lists approximately 200,000 distinct CDR3 sequences, around 95% of them singletons. The sequenced sample consisted of CD4+ T cells from PBMCs. The receptors were gathered from a human donor with multiple sclerosis.

The chain employs TRBV14 and TRBJ1-2; the match to TRBD1 covers 8 bases. The germline gives CDR1 SGHDN, CDR2 FVKESK. The CDR3 contains 15 residues. V shed 0 bases and J 3 bases; nucleotides not matched to a gene: 3. The CDR3 nucleotides are TGTGCCAGCAGCCAAGAAACAGGGGGGTACTATGGCTACACCTTC. This sequence encodes CASSQETGGYYGYTF.

This rearrangement joins TRBV20-1 to TRBJ2-7; D may be TRBD1 (5 bases). The CDR3 has 16 amino acids. The germline V gene has CDR1 DFQATT and CDR2 SNEGSKA (reference sequence). Between the trimmed V and J ends, which lost 1 base and 7 bases, there was a span of 23 bases. The chain's CDR3 is CSARADEAGHQGEQYF. The CDR3 nucleotides are TGCAGTGCTAGAGCCGATGAGGCAGGCCACCAGGGAGAGCAGTACTTC.

The chain links TRBV12-3 or TRBV12-4 to TRBJ1-1, with D perhaps matching TRBD1 (5 bases). CDR3 length equals 13 residues. V was clipped by 3 bases and J by 6 bases, with 11 bases between them. CDR3 bases: TGTGCCAGCAGTTTGGGGGGGTGGGCTGAAGCTTTCTTT. Amino acid sequence: CASSLGGWAEAFF.

The V gene is TRBV29-1, the J gene TRBJ2-3, with TRBD2 identical over 13 bases. The CDR3 totals 14 residues. Germline assignment: CDR1 SQVTM and CDR2 ANQGSEA. J was trimmed by 4 bases and V by 7 bases; bases with no gene match: 5. CDR3 coding DNA: TGCAGCGGCTACACTAGCGGGGGGGCAGATACGCAGTATTTT. Its translation is CSGYTSGGADTQYF.

The chain joins TRBV18 to TRBJ1-6; D uncertain. The CDR3 totals 16 residues. Trimming took 0 bases from V and 7 from J, leaving 13 bases between them. CDR1 KGHSH and CDR2 LQKENI come from the germline V gene. CDR3 amino acids: CASSPPMGLGNSPLHF. As DNA, the CDR3 is TGTGCCAGCTCACCACCGATGGGCCTAGGGAATTCACCCCTCCACTTT.

The CDR3: CASSFRYNSPLHF. CDR3 coding DNA: TGTGCCAGCAGTTTTCGATATAATTCACCCCTCCACTTT. The chain combines TRBV12-3 or TRBV12-4 with TRBJ1-6, with unresolved D. The CDR3 extends over 13 amino acids. Trimming removed 3 bases from V and 4 bases from J, with 4 bases in between.

CDR3 DNA: TGCAGCGTTGACCGCGGGAATTCCTACAATGAGCAGTTCTTC. This translates into CSVDRGNSYNEQFF. The chain combines TRBV29-1 with TRBJ2-1; maybe TRBD2 (6 bases). From germline, CDR1 is SQVTM and CDR2 ANQGSEA. Trimming removed 3 bases at V and 1 base at J, with 10 bases between. There are 14 residues in the CDR3.

This chain joins TRBV6-6 and TRBJ1-5; D gene ambiguous. Germline V CDR1 and CDR2: MNHNY, SVGAGI (reference sequence). With 10 bases removed from V and 9 bases from J, the gap between germline ends came to 16 bases. There are 12 residues in the CDR3. The chain's CDR3 is CATGLRLGPQHF. Written as DNA, the CDR3 is TGTGCCACCGGTCTTAGGTTGGGGCCCCAGCATTTT.

This chain links TRBV29-1 with TRBJ1-2; D remains unclear. The CDR3 is 12 residues long. Germline V gene data show CDR1 as SQVTM and CDR2 as ANQGSEA. Trimming took 7 bases from V and 6 from J, leaving 15 bases between them. CDR3 loop: CSAADSGHGYTF. CDR3 nucleotides: TGCAGCGCCGCGGACTCCGGGCATGGCTACACCTTC.

The chain combines TRBV30 with TRBJ1-2, with D tentatively TRBD1 (6 bases). V was clipped by 3 bases and J by 6 bases, with 8 bases between them. The CDR3 totals 11 residues. Germline V gene sequence: CDR1 GTSNPN, CDR2 SVGIG (reference sequence). CDR3 protein: CAWSSGDGYTF. Written as DNA, the CDR3 is TGTGCCTGGAGCTCAGGGGATGGCTACACCTTC. Full variable domain (missing parts from reference TRBV30 and TRBJ1-2): SQTIHQWPATLVQPVGSPLSLECTVEGTSNPNLYWYRQAAGRGLQLLFYSVGIGQISSEVPQNLSASRPQDRQFILSSKKLLLSDSGFYLCAWSSGDGYTFGSGTRLTVV.

The V call is TRBV20-1, the J call TRBJ2-5; D remains unclear. The CDR3 is made up of 10 amino acids. V lost 5 bases, J lost 3 bases, and 4 bases lay in between. The germline CDR1 and CDR2 sequences are DFQATT and SNEGSKA (reference sequence). CDR3 coding DNA: TGCAGTGCTGGGGAAGAGACCCAGTACTTC. It yields the protein CSAGEETQYF.

The V and J genes are TRBV3-1 and TRBJ2-5; a weak D match, TRBD1 (6 bases). The germline gives CDR1 LGHDT, CDR2 YNNKEL (reference sequence). The V end lost 3 bases, the J end lost 7 bases, and 15 bases lay between the germline ends. This CDR3 contains 14 residues. CDR3 sequence: CASSHTLQGTTQYF. The CDR3, as DNA: TGTGCCAGCAGCCATACCCTACAGGGTACGACCCAGTACTTC.

The chain uses TRBV20-1 and TRBJ2-1; 10 nucleotides agree with TRBD2. The CDR3 totals 13 residues. V shed 3 bases, J shed 10 bases, and the junction held 6 bases outside the gene matches. The germline V gene encodes CDR1 DFQATT and CDR2 SNEGSKA (reference sequence). The CDR3 DNA reads TGCAGTGCTAGGATAGCGGGGGGAGAGGAGCAGTTCTTC. Amino acids: CSARIAGGEEQFF.

The genes are TRBV20-1 and TRBJ2-3; perhaps D is TRBD1 or TRBD2 (6 bases each). V lost 5 bases, J lost 6 bases, and 24 bases lay in between. The CDR3 runs 16 residues. CDR1 and CDR2 (germline): DFQATT, SNEGSKA (reference sequence). CDR3 in amino acids: CSAALGGHLGGDTQYF. The DNA of the CDR3 is TGCAGTGCTGCCTTGGGGGGACATCTTGGGGGCGATACGCAGTATTTT.

This clonotype was counted once. The rearrangement joins TRBV29-1 to TRBJ2-1; 7 bases are shared with TRBD1. The J segment lost 8 bases and the V segment lost 7 bases, leaving 8 bases of the junction unmatched. Germline V gene data show CDR1 as SQVTM and CDR2 as ANQGSEA. The CDR3 contains 12 residues. The CDR3 DNA reads as TGCAGCGGCCTAGGGGGCCTGGATGAGCAGTTCTTC. It encodes CSGLGGLDEQFF.

In this sample, this clonotype turned up once. The chain employs TRBV29-1 and TRBJ1-1; 7 bases agree with TRBD1. Germline CDR1 is SQVTM and CDR2 is ANQGSEA. This CDR3 is 13 amino acids long. V was clipped by 7 bases and J by 0 bases; unmatched bases: 5. CDR3 sequence reads: CSGSGQMNTEAFF. The CDR3 region has the DNA TGCAGCGGTTCGGGACAGATGAACACTGAAGCTTTCTTT. The variable domain in full, completed from reference TRBV29-1 and TRBJ1-1, reads SAVISQKPSRDICQRGTSLTIQCQVDSQVTMMFWYRQQPGQSLTLIATANQGSEATYESGFVIDKFPISRPNLTFSTLTVSNMSPEDSSIYLCSGSGQMNTEAFFGQGTRLTVV.

This chain links TRBV7-3 with TRBJ2-2; TRBD2 aligns across 13 bases. Per the germline V gene, CDR1 is SGHTA and CDR2 is FQGTGA. This CDR3 comprises 16 residues. The ends lost 4 bases at V and 4 bases at J; junction bases unmatched: 3. The CDR3 reads CASSSGLAGATGELFF. As DNA, the CDR3 is TGTGCCAGCAGCTCAGGACTAGCGGGGGCCACCGGGGAGCTGTTTTTT.

V usage is TRBV2 and J usage is TRBJ1-2, with TRBD1 matching over 7 bases. V was pared by 6 bases and J by 8 bases, with 6 bases of the junction left unmatched. Germline V gives CDR1 SNHLY, CDR2 FYNNEI. CDR3 size: 12 residues. The CDR3 DNA reads TGTGCCAGCAGCGACGACAGGGCCGGCTACACCTTC. Translation: CASSDDRAGYTF. Together with reference TRBV2 and TRBJ1-2, the CDR3 gives the full variable domain: EPEVTQTPSHQVTQMGQEVILRCVPISNHLYFYWYRQILGQKVEFLVSFYNNEISEKSEIFDDQFSVERPDGSNFTLKIRSTKLEDSAMYFCASSDDRAGYTFGSGTRLTVV.

The V gene is TRBV30, the J gene TRBJ1-2, with D perhaps matching TRBD1 (6 bases). With 0 bases removed from V and 8 bases from J, the gap between germline ends came to 10 bases. The CDR3 length is 12 residues. Germline V CDR1 and CDR2: GTSNPN, SVGIG (reference sequence). Here the CDR3 reads CAWSVSQGGYTF. For the CDR3, the DNA is TGTGCCTGGAGTGTATCCCAGGGGGGCTACACCTTC. The whole variable domain, remainder taken from reference TRBV30 and TRBJ1-2, is SQTIHQWPATLVQPVGSPLSLECTVEGTSNPNLYWYRQAAGRGLQLLFYSVGIGQISSEVPQNLSASRPQDRQFILSSKKLLLSDSGFYLCAWSVSQGGYTFGSGTRLTVV.

This chain joins TRBV3-1 and TRBJ1-2; D gene ambiguous. CDR3 length: 14 amino acids. The germline V gene has CDR1 LGHDT and CDR2 YNNKEL (reference sequence). Deletions cut 4 bases from V and 8 bases from J, with 17 bases between. The CDR3 sequence: CASSRDRARGGYTF. In DNA, the CDR3 is TGTGCCAGCAGCCGTGACCGGGCCCGAGGAGGCTACACCTTC.

This clonotype was seen a single time. The rearrangement joins TRBV20-1 to TRBJ1-5, with no clear D. The CDR3 runs 15 residues. The germline CDR1 and CDR2 sequences are DFQATT and SNEGSKA (reference sequence). The germline V and J ends were trimmed by 7 bases and 0 bases, with 16 bases remaining between them. DNA for the CDR3: TGCAGTGTGCTCCAATTGGGGTATAGCAATCAGCCCCAGCATTTT. Protein product: CSVLQLGYSNQPQHF.

The chain links TRBV4-2 to TRBJ1-2, with D maybe TRBD1 (5 bases). With 0 bases removed from V and 8 bases from J, the gap between germline ends came to 13 bases. CDR1 LGHNA and CDR2 YNFKEQ come from the germline V gene. The CDR3 is 14 residues long. The CDR3 DNA reads TGTGCCAGCAGCCAAGAGGGGACTGGGTCAGGCTACACCTTC. It translates to CASSQEGTGSGYTF.

This chain uses TRBV24-1 with TRBJ2-3; D is unresolved. Germline assignment: CDR1 KGHDR and CDR2 SFDVKD. V was trimmed by 9 bases and J by 1 base, leaving 10 bases between them. The CDR3 covers 13 residues. The CDR3 DNA follows: TGTGCCACCGAGGCAGAAGGCACAGATACGCAGTATTTT. Translated, it gives CATEAEGTDTQYF.

The chain has TRBV20-1 and TRBJ1-2; 8 bases agree with TRBD1. J was trimmed by 7 bases and V by 0 bases; bases with no gene match: 7. Germline loops: CDR1 DFQATT, CDR2 SNEGSKA (reference sequence). The CDR3 consists of 14 residues. This CDR3 reads CSARDQGQAFGYTF. Written as DNA, the CDR3 is TGCAGTGCTAGAGATCAGGGACAGGCATTTGGCTACACCTTC.

The table lists this clonotype with a count of one. CDR3 residues: CASSQAAGADGTQYF. CDR3 coding DNA: TGTGCCAGCAGCCAGGCGGCGGGGGCCGACGGGACCCAGTACTTC. The gene calls are TRBV4-2 and TRBJ2-5, with D maybe TRBD2 (7 bases). Per germline, CDR1 LGHNA and CDR2 YNFKEQ. This CDR3 is built from 15 residues. V dropped 3 bases and J dropped 7 bases, with 18 bases sitting between them.